This T cell receptor beta chain was identified during a study of blood T cells in healthy people across ages. In its sample, this clonotype was seen once. Alongside a J-beta primer mix, a sample-barcoded 5' primer served in a second PCR lasting roughly 6 to 12 cycles. In TCRdb, the 5' RACE reads were re-called with MiXCR into one record per CDR3 protein. The table lists about 680,000 distinct CDR3 sequences, over 45% of them singletons. The receptor comes from a woman aged 55-70 years in good health. Sample: blood.

The CDR3 region has the DNA TGTGCCAGCAGCCCTCATAGGGGGCAAAATGAGCAGTTCTTC. Amino acid sequence: CASSPHRGQNEQFF. The rearrangement joins TRBV2 to TRBJ2-1, with TRBD1 matching over 7 bases. This CDR3 has 14 amino acids. Looked up from germline, CDR1 is SNHLY and CDR2 is FYNNEI. V shed 6 bases and J 7 bases; nucleotides not matched to a gene: 9.